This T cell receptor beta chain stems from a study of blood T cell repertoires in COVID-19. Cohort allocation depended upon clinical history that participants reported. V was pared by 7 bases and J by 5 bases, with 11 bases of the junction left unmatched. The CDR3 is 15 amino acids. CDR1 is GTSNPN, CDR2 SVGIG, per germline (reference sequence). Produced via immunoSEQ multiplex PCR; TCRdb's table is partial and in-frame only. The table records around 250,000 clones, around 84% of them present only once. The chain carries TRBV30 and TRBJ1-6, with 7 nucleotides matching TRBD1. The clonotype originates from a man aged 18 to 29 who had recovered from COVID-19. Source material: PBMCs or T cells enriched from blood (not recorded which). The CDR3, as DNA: TGTGCCTTCAATTTGGGGACAGCCGATAATTCACCCCTCCACTTT. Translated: CAFNLGTADNSPLHF.